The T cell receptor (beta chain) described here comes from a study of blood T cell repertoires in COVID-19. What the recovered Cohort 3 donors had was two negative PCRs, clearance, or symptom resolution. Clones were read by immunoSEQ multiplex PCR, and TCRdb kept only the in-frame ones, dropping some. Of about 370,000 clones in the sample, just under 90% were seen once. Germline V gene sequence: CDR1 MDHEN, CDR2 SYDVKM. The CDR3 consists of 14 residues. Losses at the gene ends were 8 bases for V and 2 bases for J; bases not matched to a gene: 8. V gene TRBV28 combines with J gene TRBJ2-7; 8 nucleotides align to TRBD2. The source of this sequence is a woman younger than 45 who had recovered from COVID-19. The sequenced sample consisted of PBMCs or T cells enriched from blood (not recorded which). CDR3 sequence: CASRAGAVTYEQYF. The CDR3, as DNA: TGTGCCAGCCGAGCGGGGGCGGTTACCTACGAGCAGTACTTC.